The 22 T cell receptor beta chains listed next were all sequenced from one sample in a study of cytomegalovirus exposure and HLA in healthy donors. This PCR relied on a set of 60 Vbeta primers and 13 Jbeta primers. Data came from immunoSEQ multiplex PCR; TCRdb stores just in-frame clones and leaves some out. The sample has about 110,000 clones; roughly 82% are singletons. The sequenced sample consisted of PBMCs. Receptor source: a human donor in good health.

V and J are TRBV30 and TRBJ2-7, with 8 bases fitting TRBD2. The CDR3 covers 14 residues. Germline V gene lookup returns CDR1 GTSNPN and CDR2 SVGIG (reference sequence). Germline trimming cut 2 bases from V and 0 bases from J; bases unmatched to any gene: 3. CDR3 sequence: CAWSLAGPSYEQYF. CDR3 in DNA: TGTGCCTGGAGTCTAGCGGGCCCCTCCTACGAGCAGTACTTC.

The CDR3 DNA sequence: TGTGCCAGTAGTCCTCCCGGAGCGGGAGGGAATGAGCAGTTCTTC. Translating it yields CASSPPGAGGNEQFF. The V and J genes are TRBV19 and TRBJ2-1; 10 nucleotides agree with TRBD2. The CDR3 has 15 residues. Germline V gives CDR1 LNHDA, CDR2 SQIVND (reference sequence). V shed 5 bases and J 7 bases; nucleotides not matched to a gene: 8.

The CDR3 nucleotides are TGTGCCAGCAGCTTACCAGGGGATCCCTACGAGCAGTACTTC. This translates into CASSLPGDPYEQYF. V is TRBV11-1 and J is TRBJ2-7, with D possibly matching TRBD1 (6 bases). The CDR3 spans 14 residues. Trimming removed 2 bases from V and 2 bases from J, with 10 bases in between. Germline loops: CDR1 SGHAT, CDR2 FQDESV (reference sequence).

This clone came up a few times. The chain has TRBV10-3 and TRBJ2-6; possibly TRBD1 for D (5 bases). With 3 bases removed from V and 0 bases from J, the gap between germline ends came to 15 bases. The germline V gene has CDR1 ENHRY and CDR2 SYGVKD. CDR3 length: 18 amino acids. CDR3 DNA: TGTGCCATCAGTGACCCTAAGGGGTTGCGCTCTGGGGCCAACGTCCTGACTTTC. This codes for CAISDPKGLRSGANVLTF.

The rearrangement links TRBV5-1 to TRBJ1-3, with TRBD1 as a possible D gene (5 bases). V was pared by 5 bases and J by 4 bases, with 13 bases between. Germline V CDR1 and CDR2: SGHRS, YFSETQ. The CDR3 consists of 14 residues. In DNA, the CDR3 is TGCGCCAGCAGGCAGGGTGCGTTAGGAAACACCATATATTTT. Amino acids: CASRQGALGNTIYF.

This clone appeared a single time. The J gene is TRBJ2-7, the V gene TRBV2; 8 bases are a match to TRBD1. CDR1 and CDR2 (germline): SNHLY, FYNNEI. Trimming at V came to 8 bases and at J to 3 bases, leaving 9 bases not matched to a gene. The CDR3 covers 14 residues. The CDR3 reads CASSSQGADYEQYF. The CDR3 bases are TGTGCCAGCTCGAGTCAGGGGGCAGACTACGAGCAGTACTTC.

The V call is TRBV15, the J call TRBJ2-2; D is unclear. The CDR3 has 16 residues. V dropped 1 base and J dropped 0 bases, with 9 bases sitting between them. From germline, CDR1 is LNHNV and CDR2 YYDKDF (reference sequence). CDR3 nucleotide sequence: TGTGCCACCAGCAGAGCCGGGTTCGCGAACACCGGGGAGCTGTTTTTT. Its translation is CATSRAGFANTGELFF.

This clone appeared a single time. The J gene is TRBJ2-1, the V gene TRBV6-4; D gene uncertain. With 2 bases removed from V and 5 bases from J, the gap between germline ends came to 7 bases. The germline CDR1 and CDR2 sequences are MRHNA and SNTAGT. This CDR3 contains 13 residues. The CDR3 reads CASSDATHNEQFF. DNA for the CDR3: TGTGCCAGCAGTGACGCAACTCACAATGAGCAGTTCTTC.

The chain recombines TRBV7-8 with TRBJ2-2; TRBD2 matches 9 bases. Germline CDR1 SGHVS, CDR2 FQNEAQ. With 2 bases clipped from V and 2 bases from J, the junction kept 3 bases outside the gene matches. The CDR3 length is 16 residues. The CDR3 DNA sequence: TGTGCCAGCAGCTTACGACTAGCGGAAAACACCGGGGAGCTGTTTTTT. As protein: CASSLRLAENTGELFF.

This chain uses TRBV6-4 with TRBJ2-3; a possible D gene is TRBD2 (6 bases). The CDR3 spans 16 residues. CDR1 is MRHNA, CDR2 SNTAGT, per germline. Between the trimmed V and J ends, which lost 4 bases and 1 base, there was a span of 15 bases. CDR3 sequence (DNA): TGTGCCAGCAGTGGTGGGGACGGCGGGGGCACAGATACGCAGTATTTT. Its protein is CASSGGDGGGTDTQYF.

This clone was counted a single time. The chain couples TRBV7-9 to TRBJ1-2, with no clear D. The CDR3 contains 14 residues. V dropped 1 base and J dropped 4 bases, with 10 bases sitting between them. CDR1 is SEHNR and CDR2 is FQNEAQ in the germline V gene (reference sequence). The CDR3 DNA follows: TGTGCCAGCAGCTTAGATCTCCCTCTCTATGGCTACACCTTC. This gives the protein CASSLDLPLYGYTF.

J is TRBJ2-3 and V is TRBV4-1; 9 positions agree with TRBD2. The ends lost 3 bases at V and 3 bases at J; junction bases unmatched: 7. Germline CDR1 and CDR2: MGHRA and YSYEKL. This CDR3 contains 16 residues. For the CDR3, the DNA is TGCGCCAGCAGCCAGACCGGGACTAGCAGAACAGATACGCAGTATTTT. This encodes CASSQTGTSRTDTQYF.

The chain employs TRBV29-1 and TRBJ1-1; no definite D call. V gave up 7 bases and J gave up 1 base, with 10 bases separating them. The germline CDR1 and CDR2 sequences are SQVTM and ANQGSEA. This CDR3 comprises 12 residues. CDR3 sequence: CSGTTENTEAFF. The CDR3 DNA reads TGCAGCGGGACTACCGAGAACACTGAAGCTTTCTTT.

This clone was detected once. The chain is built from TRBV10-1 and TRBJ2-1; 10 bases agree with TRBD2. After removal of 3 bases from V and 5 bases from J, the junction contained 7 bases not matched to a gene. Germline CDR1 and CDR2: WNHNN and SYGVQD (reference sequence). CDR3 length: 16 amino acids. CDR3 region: CASSDLGTSVNNEQFF. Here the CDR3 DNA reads TGCGCCAGCAGTGACTTAGGGACTAGCGTGAACAATGAGCAGTTCTTC.

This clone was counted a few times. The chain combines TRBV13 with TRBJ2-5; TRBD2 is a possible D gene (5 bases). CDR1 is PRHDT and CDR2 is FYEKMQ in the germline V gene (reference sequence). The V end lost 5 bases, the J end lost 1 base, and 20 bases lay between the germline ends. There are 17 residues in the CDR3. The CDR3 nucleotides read TGTGCCAGCAGCCACACCCTCTTGGGTAGCGCCCAAGAGACCCAGTACTTC. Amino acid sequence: CASSHTLLGSAQETQYF.

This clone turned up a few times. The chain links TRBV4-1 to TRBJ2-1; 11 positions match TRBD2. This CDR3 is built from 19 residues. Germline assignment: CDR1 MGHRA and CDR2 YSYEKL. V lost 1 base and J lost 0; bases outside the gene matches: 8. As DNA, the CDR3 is TGCGCCAGCAGCCAAGTCGGGCTAGCGGGAGGCCTCTCCTACAATGAGCAGTTCTTC. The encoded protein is CASSQVGLAGGLSYNEQFF.

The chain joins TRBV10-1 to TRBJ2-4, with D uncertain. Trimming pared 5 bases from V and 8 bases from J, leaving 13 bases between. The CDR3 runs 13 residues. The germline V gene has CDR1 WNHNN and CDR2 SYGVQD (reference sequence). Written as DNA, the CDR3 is TGCGCCAGCAGTCGCGCGGCCGGAGACATTCAGTACTTC. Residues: CASSRAAGDIQYF.

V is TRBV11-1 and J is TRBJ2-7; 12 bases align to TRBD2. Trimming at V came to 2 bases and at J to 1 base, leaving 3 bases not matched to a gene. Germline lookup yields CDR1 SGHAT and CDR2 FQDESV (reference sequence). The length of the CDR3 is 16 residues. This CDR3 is CASSLTTSGGSYEQYF. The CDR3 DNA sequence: TGTGCCAGCAGCTTAACGACTAGCGGGGGTTCCTACGAGCAGTACTTC. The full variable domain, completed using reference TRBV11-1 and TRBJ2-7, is EAEVAQSPRYKITEKSQAVAFWCDPISGHATLYWYRQILGQGPELLVQFQDESVVDDSQLPKDRFSAERLKGVDSTLKIQPAELGDSAMYLCASSLTTSGGSYEQYFGPGTRLTVT.

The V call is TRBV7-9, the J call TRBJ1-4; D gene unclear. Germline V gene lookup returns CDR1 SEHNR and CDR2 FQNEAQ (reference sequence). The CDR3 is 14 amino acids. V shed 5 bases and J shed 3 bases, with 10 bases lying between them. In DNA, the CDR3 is TGTGCCAGCAGCCAAGAGCGGGCTAATGAAAAACTGTTTTTT. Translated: CASSQERANEKLFF.

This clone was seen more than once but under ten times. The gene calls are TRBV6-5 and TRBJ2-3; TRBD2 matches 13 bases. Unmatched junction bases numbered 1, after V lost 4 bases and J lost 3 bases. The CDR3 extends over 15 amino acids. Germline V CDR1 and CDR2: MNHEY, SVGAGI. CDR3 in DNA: TGTGCCAGCAGTTCGGGACTAGCGGGAACAGATACGCAGTATTTT. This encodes CASSSGLAGTDTQYF.

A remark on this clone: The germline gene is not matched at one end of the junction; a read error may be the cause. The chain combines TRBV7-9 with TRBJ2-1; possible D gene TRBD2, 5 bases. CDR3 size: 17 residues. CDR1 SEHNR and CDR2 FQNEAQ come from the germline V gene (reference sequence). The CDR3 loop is CSSSPRGVVSVYNEQFF. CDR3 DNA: TGTTCCAGCAGCCCCCGAGGTGTGGTTAGCGTCTACAATGAGCAGTTCTTC. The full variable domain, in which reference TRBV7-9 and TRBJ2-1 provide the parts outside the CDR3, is DTGVSQNPRHKITKRGQNVTFRCDPISEHNRLYWYRQTLGQGPEFLTYFQNEAQLEKSRLLSDRFSAERPKGSFSTLEIQRTEQGDSAMYLCSSSPRGVVSVYNEQFFGPGTRLTVL.

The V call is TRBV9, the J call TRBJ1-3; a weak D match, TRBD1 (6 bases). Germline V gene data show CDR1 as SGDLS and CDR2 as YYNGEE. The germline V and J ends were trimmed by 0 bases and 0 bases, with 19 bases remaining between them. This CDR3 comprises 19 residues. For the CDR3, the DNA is TGTGCCAGCAGCGTAGCTACACTCCACGGGGGGCCCTCTGGAAACACCATATATTTT. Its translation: CASSVATLHGGPSGNTIYF.